This passage covers 12 T cell receptor beta chains from one sample sequenced in a study of radiation and T cells in renal cell carcinoma (dated by TCRdb to 2018 to 2021). Reading the label with the study, this specimen's time point is: tumor resected at nephrectomy. What this sample's treatment or condition label stands for: treatment-naive control, cytoreductive nephrectomy. Preparation of the library involved the immunoSEQ multiplex PCR assay. The table was pulled from immuneACCESS by TCRdb, which kept in-frame rearrangements only. Such tables lose some clones; where checked, under half of the loss comes from unresolved V genes, and the rest has no known cause. This sample has around 12,000 clones in its table, and less than 70% of those were observed once. The ten biggest clones cover around 20% of the sample. Source: tumor tissue, taken from a patient whose treatment was nephrectomy without radiotherapy. The receptors shown here come from a woman aged 80 or over with renal cell carcinoma.

The chain links TRBV6-5 to TRBJ1-4; D is unclear. CDR3 length: 12 amino acids. Trimming took off 10 bases at V and 7 bases at J, with 13 bases between the two ends. CDR1 is MNHEY and CDR2 is SVGAGI in the germline V gene. CDR3 coding DNA: TGTGCCAAAGGCTTGGGGTCTGAAAAACTGTTTTTT. This translates into CAKGLGSEKLFF.

The chain couples TRBV11-2 to TRBJ1-1; possible D gene TRBD1, 6 bases. CDR3 length: 15 residues. Germline CDR1 reads SGHAT; CDR2 reads FQNNGV. V dropped 1 base and J dropped 1 base, with 10 bases sitting between them. The CDR3 loop is CASSLGGGWNTEAFF. CDR3 coding DNA: TGTGCCAGCAGCTTAGGGGGGGGCTGGAACACTGAAGCTTTCTTT.

The gene calls are TRBV5-1 and TRBJ2-1, with 13 bases that match TRBD2. The germline CDR1 and CDR2 sequences are SGHRS and YFSETQ. The V and J ends lost 3 bases and 4 bases, in that order; junction bases with no gene match: 4. The CDR3 is made up of 16 amino acids. The CDR3 protein is CASSWTSGGFYNEQFF. As DNA, the CDR3 is TGCGCCAGCAGCTGGACTAGCGGGGGTTTTTACAATGAGCAGTTCTTC.

The chain uses TRBV9 and TRBJ1-1; no definite D call. CDR3 length: 15 amino acids. V lost 0 bases, J lost 1 base, and 10 bases lay in between. CDR1 is SGDLS and CDR2 is YYNGEE in the germline V gene. Here the CDR3 DNA reads TGTGCCAGCAGCGTAGAGGCAGATCAGAACACTGAAGCTTTCTTT. Translating it yields CASSVEADQNTEAFF.

The rearrangement uses TRBV7-9 and TRBJ2-3; unclear D gene. The CDR3 runs to 15 residues. Deletions cut 1 base from V and 1 base from J, with 9 bases between. Germline V CDR1 and CDR2: SEHNR, FQNEAQ (reference sequence). DNA of the CDR3: TGTGCCAGCAGCTTAGTTCTAGTCGGCACAGATACGCAGTATTTT. Amino acids: CASSLVLVGTDTQYF.

This clone turned up a few times. The CDR3 is CASSHAKPGQGPGELFF. Written as DNA, the CDR3 is TGCGCCAGCAGCCATGCGAAACCGGGACAGGGGCCCGGGGAGCTGTTTTTT. The chain carries TRBV4-3 and TRBJ2-2, with 10 bases matching TRBD1. CDR1 and CDR2 from the germline V gene are LGHNA and YSLEER. The CDR3 spans 17 residues. V gave up 3 bases and J gave up 6 bases; unmatched junction bases: 10.

The CDR3 loop is CASSSGGDYEQYV. The CDR3, as DNA: TGTGCCAGCAGCTCGGGGGGGGATTACGAGCAGTACGTC. This sequence joins TRBV11-2 and TRBJ2-7; 8 bases match TRBD2. The CDR3 has 13 amino acids. Germline V lookup: CDR1 SGHAT, CDR2 FQNNGV. V lost 4 bases, J lost 4 bases, and 3 bases stayed unmatched.

This chain connects TRBV2 to TRBJ1-6, with D unresolved. This CDR3 spans 12 amino acids. Germline CDR1 SNHLY, CDR2 FYNNEI. V was trimmed by 7 bases and J by 9 bases, leaving 10 bases between them. The CDR3 DNA is TGTGCCAGCAAATCAGATTTTTCACCCCTCCACTTT. Its protein product is CASKSDFSPLHF.

In its sample, this clone was seen once. The CDR3 DNA is TGCGCCAGCAGATCCTTCTTCGGCGGGGGCCAAGAGACCCAGTACTTC. Residues: CASRSFFGGGQETQYF. The rearrangement links TRBV5-1 to TRBJ2-5, with 7 bases fitting TRBD2. The trim removed 5 bases at V and 1 base at J, leaving 11 bases unmatched. CDR1 is SGHRS and CDR2 is YFSETQ in the germline V gene. This CDR3 is built from 16 residues.

The chain recombines TRBV10-1 with TRBJ1-1; TRBD1 is a possible D gene (5 bases). The CDR3 extends over 12 amino acids. V was clipped by 3 bases and J by 10 bases, with 12 bases between them. Germline lookup yields CDR1 WNHNN and CDR2 SYGVQD (reference sequence). The DNA of the CDR3 is TGCGCCAGCAGTGAAACTTCAGGGCGAGCTTTCTTT. This gives the protein CASSETSGRAFF.

This clone was recorded a few times. The V gene is TRBV5-1, the J gene TRBJ1-1; D uncertain. The CDR3 is 16 amino acids. Looked up from germline, CDR1 is SGHRS and CDR2 is YFSETQ. V lost 2 bases to trimming and J lost 5 bases, with 19 bases between them. The DNA for the CDR3 is TGCGCCAGCAGCTTAGGTTTCATGGGGTCCGGTACTGAAGCTTTCTTT. Residues: CASSLGFMGSGTEAFF.

The chain links TRBV19 to TRBJ1-2; 8 bases are a match to TRBD1. Unmatched junction bases numbered 6, after V lost 5 bases and J lost 7 bases. The CDR3 has 13 residues. The germline gives CDR1 LNHDA, CDR2 SQIVND (reference sequence). CDR3 coding DNA: TGTGCCAGTAGTCCTCAGGGGGCGCTTGGCTACACCTTC. Its translation: CASSPQGALGYTF. Looking up the rest from reference TRBV19 and TRBJ1-2 gives the full variable domain: DGGITQSPKYLFRKEGQNVTLSCEQNLNHDAMYWYRQDPGQGLRLIYYSQIVNDFQKGDIAEGYSVSREKKESFPLTVTSAQKNPTAFYLCASSPQGALGYTFGSGTRLTVV.